The 24 T cell receptor beta chains presented below share a single source sample, sequenced in a study of shared clonotypes between healthy human individuals. TCRdb's table, derived via immunoSEQ multiplex PCR, lists solely in-frame clones and lacks some. The sample has approximately 1.5 million clones; approximately 98.5% are singletons. The material sequenced was naive CD4+ T cells sorted from blood. Subset defined: CD45RA+ positively selected. These receptors originate from a man aged 25 to 40 in good health.

The chain couples TRBV29-1 to TRBJ2-4; 8 bases are a match to TRBD1. V trimming: 1 base; J trimming: 10 bases; junction bases outside the gene matches: 9. CDR1 is SQVTM, CDR2 ANQGSEA, per germline. CDR3 length equals 14 residues. The CDR3 loop reads CSVEGRGPPGIQYF. The CDR3 region has the DNA TGCAGCGTTGAAGGCAGGGGGCCCCCCGGTATTCAGTACTTC.

The chain joins TRBV18 to TRBJ2-1, with TRBD2 matching over 12 bases. V lost 3 bases to trimming and J lost 4 bases; unmatched junction nucleotides: 10. Germline lookup yields CDR1 KGHSH and CDR2 LQKENI. The CDR3 is 18 amino acids. Here the CDR3 reads CASSPPTSGSNRYNEQFF. CDR3 DNA: TGTGCCAGCTCACCCCCGACTAGCGGGAGTAATCGATACAATGAGCAGTTCTTC. Drawing the rest from reference TRBV18 and TRBJ2-1, the complete variable domain is NAGVMQNPRHLVRRRGQEARLRCSPMKGHSHVYWYRQLPEEGLKFMVYLQKENIIDESGMPKERFSAEFPKEGPSILRIQQVVRGDSAAYFCASSPPTSGSNRYNEQFFGPGTRLTVL.

The V call is TRBV12-5, the J call TRBJ2-1, with TRBD2 matching 14 bases. The CDR3 is 15 residues long. With 1 base clipped from V and 9 bases from J, the junction kept 2 bases outside the gene matches. From germline, CDR1 is LGHNT and CDR2 FRNRAP. The CDR3 DNA follows: TGTGCTAGTGGTTTGGGGACTAGCGGGAGGCTTGAGCAGTTCTTC. Its protein product is CASGLGTSGRLEQFF. The entire variable domain, with the rest obtained from reference TRBV12-5 and TRBJ2-1, is as follows: DARVTQTPRHKVTEMGQEVTMRCQPILGHNTVFWYRQTMMQGLELLAYFRNRAPLDDSGMPKDRFSAEMPDATLATLKIQPSEPRDSAVYFCASGLGTSGRLEQFFGPGTRLTVL.

V is TRBV14 and J is TRBJ2-3, with 12 bases aligning to TRBD2. Germline CDR1 reads SGHDN; CDR2 reads FVKESK. After removal of 1 base from V and 8 bases from J, the junction contained 13 bases not matched to a gene. The CDR3 runs 18 residues. The CDR3 loop is CASSQGSSSGRVITTQYF. The CDR3 DNA sequence: TGTGCCAGCAGCCAAGGATCTTCTAGCGGGAGGGTCATCACTACGCAGTATTTT.

This clone has a single count. V gene TRBV7-8 combines with J gene TRBJ1-1; D unclear. This CDR3 is 13 amino acids long. Germline V gene sequence: CDR1 SGHVS, CDR2 FQNEAQ. The V gene lost 4 bases and the J gene lost 8 bases, with 14 bases spanning the gap. In DNA form, the CDR3 reads TGTGCCAGCAGCTCCTACGGGGTCGGGGAAGCTTTCTTT. Protein product: CASSSYGVGEAFF.

V is TRBV18 and J is TRBJ1-1; perhaps TRBD1 as D (5 bases). Germline V CDR1 and CDR2: KGHSH, LQKENI. The germline V and J ends were trimmed by 0 bases and 2 bases, with 19 bases remaining between them. This CDR3 is 18 amino acids long. In DNA form, the CDR3 reads TGTGCCAGCTCACCACCCCCAGGGAGATCCCCTGCAAACACTGAAGCTTTCTTT. Protein sequence: CASSPPPGRSPANTEAFF.

In the case of this clone: Other DNA sequences within the sample encode an identical CDR3. The rearrangement links TRBV18 to TRBJ2-5; D gene ambiguous. V lost 6 bases and J 0 bases, leaving 5 bases between the germline ends. Germline assignment: CDR1 KGHSH and CDR2 LQKENI. The CDR3 runs to 12 residues. Here the CDR3 DNA reads TGTGCCAGCTCCCCAAACCAAGAGACCCAGTACTTC. Amino acids: CASSPNQETQYF.

The CDR3 DNA reads TGTGCCAGCAGGGGGACCGGGACAGGACACACCGGGGAGCTGTTTTTT. It translates to CASRGTGTGHTGELFF. The chain joins TRBV6-6 to TRBJ2-2; 8 positions agree with TRBD1. With 6 bases clipped from V and 3 bases from J, the junction kept 9 bases outside the gene matches. CDR1 and CDR2 (germline): MNHNY, SVGAGI (reference sequence). The length of the CDR3 is 16 residues.

This rearrangement joins TRBV10-3 to TRBJ2-5; 9 bases align to TRBD2. The CDR3 extends over 16 amino acids. The V and J ends lost 6 bases and 7 bases, in that order; junction bases with no gene match: 15. The germline V gene has CDR1 ENHRY and CDR2 SYGVKD. CDR3: CAIRTGSNSGRSTQYF. For the CDR3, the DNA is TGTGCCATCAGAACCGGGAGTAATAGCGGGAGATCGACCCAGTACTTC.

The CDR3 spells CASSQVGSSDEQFF. Here the CDR3 DNA reads TGCGCCAGCAGCCAAGTGGGCAGCTCGGATGAGCAGTTCTTC. This sequence joins TRBV4-3 and TRBJ2-1, with no clear D. The V and J ends lost 1 base and 8 bases respectively, with 12 bases between them. This CDR3 has 14 residues. CDR1 is LGHNA, CDR2 YSLEER, per germline.

The CDR3, as DNA: TGCAGCGTTGAAGAAGCAGGAGGCGAGCAGTACTTC. Encoded protein: CSVEEAGGEQYF. The rearrangement uses TRBV29-1 and TRBJ2-7, with D possibly being TRBD2 (5 bases). CDR1 is SQVTM, CDR2 ANQGSEA, per germline. V shed 0 bases and J shed 6 bases, with 9 bases lying between them. The CDR3 has 12 residues.

The J gene is TRBJ2-7, the V gene TRBV5-5; D is ambiguous. Germline CDR1 is SGHKS and CDR2 is YYEKEE (reference sequence). V was clipped by 4 bases and J by 3 bases, with 5 bases between them. This CDR3 contains 11 residues. The CDR3 spells CASSILYEQYF. The CDR3, as DNA: TGTGCCAGCAGCATTCTCTACGAGCAGTACTTC. Filled out from reference TRBV5-5 and TRBJ2-7, the complete variable domain reads DAGVTQSPTHLIKTRGQQVTLRCSPISGHKSVSWYQQVLGQGPQFIFQYYEKEERGRGNFPDRFSARQFPNYSSELNVNALLLGDSALYLCASSILYEQYFGPGTRLTVT.

The rearrangement joins TRBV5-1 to TRBJ2-7, with 12 bases that match TRBD1. The CDR3 runs to 15 residues. Germline V lookup: CDR1 SGHRS, CDR2 YFSETQ. V was clipped by 0 bases and J by 7 bases; unmatched bases: 5. This chain's CDR3 is CASSLVGTGGEEQYF. For the CDR3, the DNA is TGCGCCAGCAGCTTGGTAGGGACAGGGGGCGAAGAGCAGTACTTC. The whole variable domain, remainder taken from reference TRBV5-1 and TRBJ2-7, is KAGVTQTPRYLIKTRGQQVTLSCSPISGHRSVSWYQQTPGQGLQFLFEYFSETQRNKGNFPGRFSGRQFSNSRSEMNVSTLELGDSALYLCASSLVGTGGEEQYFGPGTRLTVT.

This chain joins TRBV10-3 and TRBJ2-5, with D possibly TRBD2 on 6 matching bases. This CDR3 comprises 14 residues. The germline V gene has CDR1 ENHRY and CDR2 SYGVKD. V gave up 3 bases and J gave up 5 bases, with 13 bases separating them. The CDR3, as DNA: TGTGCCATCAGTGATGGTAGACTAGGGGAGACCCAGTACTTC. Translating it yields CAISDGRLGETQYF.

The chain employs TRBV19 and TRBJ1-5, with TRBD1 matching 8 bases. Germline lookup yields CDR1 LNHDA and CDR2 SQIVND (reference sequence). CDR3 length: 14 residues. The V gene end was trimmed by 10 bases and the J gene end by 6 bases; junction bases not matched to a gene: 11. The CDR3 here is CATSDRVGSQPQHF. The CDR3 nucleotides are TGTGCCACTTCGGACAGGGTTGGTAGTCAGCCCCAGCATTTT.

This chain connects TRBV6-5 to TRBJ2-2; D is possibly TRBD1 (5 bases). Germline V lookup: CDR1 MNHEY, CDR2 SVGAGI. The CDR3 covers 14 residues. Trimming pared 8 bases from V and 7 bases from J, leaving 17 bases between. The CDR3, as DNA: TGTGCCAGCCGGGCCTTTTTAGGGGTCGGGGAGCTGTTTTTT. Residues: CASRAFLGVGELFF.

Here the CDR3 reads CAWSQGGDQPQHF. The CDR3 DNA reads as TGTGCCTGGAGTCAAGGGGGCGATCAGCCCCAGCATTTT. This chain connects TRBV30 to TRBJ1-5; TRBD1 agrees at 7 bases. CDR1 GTSNPN and CDR2 SVGIG come from the germline V gene (reference sequence). With V trimmed by 2 bases and J by 5 bases, 3 bases remained unmatched. The CDR3 runs 13 residues.

For the CDR3, the DNA is TGTGCCAGCAGTCCATTCCACAGGAGTTACGCGAACACCGGGGAGCTGTTTTTT. As protein: CASSPFHRSYANTGELFF. The J gene is TRBJ2-2, the V gene TRBV27, with TRBD1 as a possible D gene (5 bases). CDR3 length equals 18 residues. The V gene's germline CDR1 is MNHEY and CDR2 SMNVEV (reference sequence). Trimming cost V 5 bases and J 0 bases, with 19 bases left between them.

The rearrangement links TRBV7-2 to TRBJ2-2, with D maybe TRBD2 (6 bases). V lost 5 bases to trimming and J lost 5 bases, with 15 bases between them. CDR1 SGHTA and CDR2 FQGNSA come from the germline V gene. CDR3 size: 15 residues. The CDR3 DNA follows: TGTGCCAGCAGCCAGCGCGGGACTTTTACCGGGGAGCTGTTTTTT. This translates into CASSQRGTFTGELFF.

Remarks on this clone: The identical CDR3 is also encoded by other nucleotide sequences in the sample. This chain connects TRBV7-6 to TRBJ2-7; 13 nucleotides line up with TRBD2. This CDR3 is built from 15 residues. The V and J ends lost 1 base and 5 bases, in that order; junction bases with no gene match: 2. Germline V lookup: CDR1 SGHVS, CDR2 FNYEAQ. CDR3 region: CASSLGTSGSDEQYF. In DNA, the CDR3 is TGTGCCAGCAGCTTAGGGACTAGCGGGAGTGACGAGCAGTACTTC.

The genes are TRBV18 and TRBJ2-7, with 8 bases aligning to TRBD2. Losses at the gene ends were 4 bases for V and 1 base for J; bases not matched to a gene: 3. CDR1 and CDR2 (germline): KGHSH, LQKENI. This CDR3 spans 14 amino acids. In DNA form, the CDR3 reads TGTGCCAGCTCACGGGGACTAGATTCCTACGAGCAGTACTTC. This translates into CASSRGLDSYEQYF. Full variable domain (outside the CDR3, taken from reference TRBV18 and TRBJ2-7): NAGVMQNPRHLVRRRGQEARLRCSPMKGHSHVYWYRQLPEEGLKFMVYLQKENIIDESGMPKERFSAEFPKEGPSILRIQQVVRGDSAAYFCASSRGLDSYEQYFGPGTRLTVT.

This chain connects TRBV11-2 to TRBJ1-5; 8 bases are a match to TRBD1. This CDR3 comprises 13 residues. The V segment lost 5 bases and the J segment 6 bases; nucleotides outside the gene matches: 3. Germline values: CDR1 SGHAT, CDR2 FQNNGV. The CDR3 loop reads CASSIDRGQPQHF. In DNA form, the CDR3 reads TGTGCCAGCAGCATTGACAGGGGTCAGCCCCAGCATTTT.

The chain carries TRBV27 and TRBJ2-7, with 9 bases identical to TRBD2. Germline CDR1 reads MNHEY; CDR2 reads SMNVEV (reference sequence). J gave up 6 bases and V 0 bases, and 9 bases lay outside the gene matches. The length of the CDR3 is 16 residues. The CDR3 nucleotides read TGTGCCAGCAGTTTATCGGGTACAGCGGGAGGAGCCGAGCAGTACTTC. Its protein is CASSLSGTAGGAEQYF.

In this sample, this clone turned up once. The chain couples TRBV5-8 to TRBJ1-1; D is unclear. This CDR3 is built from 14 residues. CDR1 and CDR2 from the germline V gene are SGHTS and YDEGEE. Trimming took 5 bases from V and 0 from J, leaving 11 bases between them. Written as DNA, the CDR3 is TGTGCCAGCAGGCGGATTCTATTGAACACTGAAGCTTTCTTT. Its translation is CASRRILLNTEAFF.